This TCR beta chain was obtained from a study of blood T cell repertoires in COVID-19. Study-wide context: Sites across the United States, Italy and Spain contributed samples from acute and convalescent COVID-19.

Residents of approximately 25 US areas, aged roughly 18 to 90 years, made up the participants. Participants' reported clinical history set cohort assignment. Produced via immunoSEQ multiplex PCR; TCRdb's table is partial and in-frame only. The sample lists a few hundred thousand clones; 85% were seen once. The sequence was collected from a man in his forties who had recovered from COVID-19. The sequenced material came from PBMCs or T cells enriched from blood (not recorded which).

The CDR3 bases are TGCAGCGCTTGGACAGCCGAAAACTATGGCTACACCTTC. This translates into CSAWTAENYGYTF. The rearrangement uses TRBV29-1 and TRBJ1-2; D may be TRBD1 (6 bases). This CDR3 has 13 amino acids. V lost 7 bases and J 2 bases, leaving 14 bases between the germline ends. Germline-derived CDR1 and CDR2 are SQVTM and ANQGSEA.